This T cell receptor (beta chain) was captured in a study of preoperative IRX-2 immunotherapy in early breast cancer. Data came from immunoSEQ multiplex PCR; TCRdb stores just in-frame clones and leaves some out. Of around 29,000 clones in the sample, nearly 90% are singletons; the top ten hold 8.5% to 10%. This sample's treatment: preoperative locoregional IRX-2 cytokine immunotherapy. Samples came from a phase Ib trial of preoperative locoregional IRX-2 cytokine immunotherapy. Germline V gene lookup returns CDR1 WNHNN and CDR2 SYGVQD (reference sequence). This CDR3 region has 16 residues. V trimming: 2 bases; J trimming: 2 bases; junction bases outside the gene matches: 9.

This receptor was obtained from a human donor with breast cancer. V gene TRBV10-1 combines with J gene TRBJ2-7, with 7 bases matching TRBD2. The specimen was taken from a patient treated with IRX-2 immunotherapy. The CDR3: CASSENRASGTYEQYF. The CDR3 DNA reads as TGCGCCAGCAGTGAGAATAGGGCTAGCGGAACCTACGAGCAGTACTTC.